This T cell receptor (beta chain) emerged from a study of cytomegalovirus exposure and HLA in healthy donors. Study results and caveats: Within an earlier analysis, most TCR beta V segments proved productive either about 87% or about 30% of the time.

Regarding this clone: Its antigen is as yet unknown.

PCR primers comprised 60 Vbeta and 13 Jbeta primers. Sequencing was performed with immunoSEQ multiplex PCR; in TCRdb, only in-frame clones are kept and a portion is missing. The profile shows 140,000 or so clones, around two thirds of them singletons. Germline loops: CDR1 SGHDT, CDR2 YYEEEE. Trimming removed 4 bases from V and 9 bases from J; junction bases left unmatched: 9. This CDR3 comprises 15 residues. The sequenced material came from PBMCs. The chain joins TRBV5-6 to TRBJ2-5; 13 bases match TRBD2. The origin of this receptor is a male donor in good health and CMV-seronegative. The CDR3: CASSGGTSGVRAQYF. The CDR3 DNA is TGTGCCAGCAGCGGGGGGACTAGCGGGGTGAGGGCCCAGTACTTC.